The 16 T cell receptor beta chains given below trace back to one sample, sequenced in a study of blood T cell repertoires in COVID-19. Sequenced by immunoSEQ multiplex PCR; TCRdb stores in-frame clones only, minus some. The repertoire holds 450,000 or so clones, about 92% seen once, with 0.6% in the top ten. The sample was PBMCs or T cells enriched from blood (not recorded which). Source of these receptors: a man aged 18 to 30 who had recovered from COVID-19.

This clone has just one count. This sequence joins TRBV5-6 and TRBJ1-2; D might be TRBD1 (6 bases). The CDR3 consists of 17 residues. Germline CDR1 reads SGHDT; CDR2 reads YYEEEE. The V end was cut by 3 bases, the J end by 2 bases, with 20 bases between. Here the CDR3 reads CASSWGKRQVLNYGYTF. CDR3 DNA: TGTGCCAGCAGCTGGGGGAAGAGACAGGTACTCAACTATGGCTACACCTTC.

The chain has TRBV24-1 and TRBJ2-2, with D perhaps matching TRBD1 (6 bases). The CDR3 has 16 residues. From germline, CDR1 is KGHDR and CDR2 SFDVKD. V lost 4 bases and J 0 bases, leaving 11 bases between the germline ends. As DNA, the CDR3 is TGTGCCACCAGTGACCCCGGACAGACGAACACCGGGGAGCTGTTTTTT. Translating gives CATSDPGQTNTGELFF.

This rearrangement joins TRBV3-1 (or the pseudogene TRBV3-2) to TRBJ2-2; D is unresolved. Germline loops: CDR1 LGHDT, CDR2 YNNKEL (reference sequence). CDR3 length: 14 residues. Trimming removed 2 bases at V and 4 bases at J, with 8 bases between. This CDR3 is CASSQTTGTGELFF. DNA of the CDR3: TGTGCCAGCAGCCAAACGACTGGCACCGGGGAGCTGTTTTTT.

This chain links TRBV7-9 with TRBJ1-3, with 8 positions matching TRBD1. The V gene end was trimmed by 5 bases and the J gene end by 0 bases; junction bases not matched to a gene: 9. The germline V gene encodes CDR1 SEHNR and CDR2 FQNEAQ (reference sequence). The CDR3 runs to 17 residues. CDR3 loop: CASSQGQGEFSGNTIYF. In DNA, the CDR3 is TGTGCCAGCAGCCAAGGACAGGGCGAGTTCTCTGGAAACACCATATATTTT.

In DNA form, the CDR3 reads TGTGCCAGCAGTGAAGGGTTAGCGGGAGGGCTTGGATACAATGAGCAGTTCTTC. Protein product: CASSEGLAGGLGYNEQFF. The chain links TRBV6-1 to TRBJ2-1; 11 bases align to TRBD2. Per germline, CDR1 MNHNS and CDR2 SASEGT. V lost 1 base, J lost 4 bases, and 9 bases stayed unmatched. This CDR3 region has 18 residues.

The chain is built from TRBV24-1 and TRBJ1-2; the match to TRBD1 covers 8 bases. This CDR3 has 16 residues. V trimming: 2 bases; J trimming: 7 bases; junction bases outside the gene matches: 11. Germline V lookup: CDR1 KGHDR, CDR2 SFDVKD. In nucleotides, the CDR3 is TGTGCCACCAGTGATTGGCGGACAGGGCGGAGTGGTGGCTACACCTTC. It specifies CATSDWRTGRSGGYTF.

This chain connects TRBV20-1 to TRBJ1-2, with TRBD1 identical over 7 bases. The CDR3 is 11 amino acids. Germline CDR1 DFQATT, CDR2 SNEGSKA (reference sequence). V shed 5 bases and J 8 bases; nucleotides not matched to a gene: 5. CDR3 coding DNA: TGCAGTGCTCGACAGGGAAAGGGCTACACCTTC. It specifies CSARQGKGYTF.

The genes are TRBV24-1 and TRBJ2-7, with D unresolved. The CDR3 is 11 amino acids. Per the germline V gene, CDR1 is KGHDR and CDR2 is SFDVKD. The ends were cut back, 1 base at V and 6 bases at J, with 3 bases in the middle. The CDR3 coding sequence is TGTGCCACCAGTGATTTCTTCGAGCAGTACTTC. The encoded protein is CATSDFFEQYF.

The chain carries TRBV2 and TRBJ1-5; no clear D. Germline CDR1 is SNHLY and CDR2 is FYNNEI. CDR3 length: 14 residues. Between the trimmed V and J ends, which lost 4 bases and 5 bases, there was a span of 12 bases. For the CDR3, the DNA is TGTGCCAGCAGTGGAGGGCAAGCTTATCAGCCCCAGCATTTT. This translates into CASSGGQAYQPQHF.

This clone was seen only once. The genes are TRBV10-3 and TRBJ2-1; 16 nucleotides agree with TRBD2. CDR1 ENHRY and CDR2 SYGVKD come from the germline V gene. Trimming cost V 4 bases and J 7 bases; bases outside gene matches: 4. CDR3 length: 16 residues. For the CDR3, the DNA is TGTGCCATCAGTGGGGGACTAGCGGGAGGGTTTAATGAGCAGTTCTTC. As protein: CAISGGLAGGFNEQFF.

The CDR3 DNA is TGTGCCAGCAGCTCGACAGGTTACATGAACACTGAAGCTTTCTTT. Protein sequence: CASSSTGYMNTEAFF. The chain has TRBV7-9 and TRBJ1-1; the D gene is possibly TRBD1 (6 bases). The CDR3 loop spans 15 amino acids. The germline gives CDR1 SEHNR, CDR2 FQNEAQ (reference sequence). The V end was cut by 4 bases, the J end by 0 bases, with 12 bases between.

The gene calls are TRBV5-8 and TRBJ2-1, with 9 bases that match TRBD1. Germline CDR1 and CDR2: SGHTS and YDEGEE. The CDR3 runs to 15 residues. The V gene end was trimmed by 5 bases and the J gene end by 4 bases; junction bases not matched to a gene: 7. The DNA of the CDR3 is TGTGCCAGCAGTTCCGGGGACAGGGTTTACAATGAGCAGTTCTTC. Translating gives CASSSGDRVYNEQFF. The whole variable domain, remainder taken from reference TRBV5-8 and TRBJ2-1, is EAGVTQSPTHLIKTRGQQATLRCSPISGHTSVYWYQQALGLGLQFLLWYDEGEERNRGNFPPRFSGRQFPNYSSELNVNALELEDSALYLCASSSGDRVYNEQFFGPGTRLTVL.

The chain links TRBV12-3 or TRBV12-4 to TRBJ2-3; D might be TRBD2 (5 bases). The ends were cut back, 6 bases at V and 8 bases at J, with 9 bases in the middle. CDR3 length: 11 residues. The CDR3 nucleotides read TGTGCCAGCAGAACTGAGGGTACGCAGTATTTT. The encoded protein is CASRTEGTQYF.

This clone is a singleton in its sample. The V and J genes are TRBV5-5 and TRBJ2-5, with TRBD2 matching 8 bases. After removal of 2 bases from V and 2 bases from J, the junction contained 8 bases not matched to a gene. Germline V CDR1 and CDR2: SGHKS, YYEKEE (reference sequence). CDR3 size: 16 residues. CDR3 in DNA: TGTGCCAGCAGCTTTTCGGCTAGCGGGTATCAAGAGACCCAGTACTTC. Protein: CASSFSASGYQETQYF. The full variable domain, its missing parts supplied by reference TRBV5-5 and TRBJ2-5, is DAGVTQSPTHLIKTRGQQVTLRCSPISGHKSVSWYQQVLGQGPQFIFQYYEKEERGRGNFPDRFSARQFPNYSSELNVNALLLGDSALYLCASSFSASGYQETQYFGPGTRLLVL.

CDR3: CAGGGSYNEQFF. The DNA for the CDR3 is TGTGCCGGCGGAGGCTCCTACAATGAGCAGTTCTTC. This chain uses TRBV7-3 with TRBJ2-1; the D gene is possibly TRBD2 (5 bases). This CDR3 is built from 12 residues. V was clipped by 11 bases and J by 0 bases, with 8 bases between them. In germline, CDR1 is SGHTA, CDR2 FQGTGA.

This rearrangement joins TRBV2 to TRBJ1-1, with D possibly being TRBD1 (6 bases). Germline values: CDR1 SNHLY, CDR2 FYNNEI. V lost 5 bases and J 0 bases, leaving 22 bases between the germline ends. CDR3 length equals 18 residues. CDR3 amino acids: CASSTQWGRTVMNTEAFF. The CDR3 nucleotides read TGTGCCAGCAGTACCCAATGGGGAAGGACAGTTATGAACACTGAAGCTTTCTTT.